The rows below give T cell receptor beta chains drawn from one sample of a study of ipilimumab plus nivolumab after autologous stem cell transplantation. Sequenced by immunoSEQ multiplex PCR; TCRdb stores in-frame clones only, minus some. The sample gives tens of thousands of clones, roughly 90% of which show up once; nearly 0.9% is in the top ten. Sequenced here: PBMCs, sampled in a trial of ipilimumab plus nivolumab as post-transplant consolidation. Receptors originate from a male donor with multiple myeloma. Both conserved end residues are part of each CDR3. The D gene is left open where the match is weak. Not every row has a clone size; where given, it reads once, few, many or a size class.

j_call v_call clone_size d_call cdr3_aa cdr3_nt
TRBJ2-1 TRBV27 once - CASVSPRGDNEQFF TGTGCCAGCGTGAGCCCCAGGGGTGACAATGAGCAGTTCTTC
TRBJ2-1 TRBV7-2 - - CASSFDKWTRSLF TGTGCCAGCAGCTTCGATAAGTGGACCAGATCCCTCTTC
TRBJ2-1 TRBV18 - TRBD2 CASSPWTSSNEQFF TGTGCCAGCTCACCCTGGACTAGCAGCAATGAGCAGTTCTTC
TRBJ2-3 TRBV5-6 - - CASSLVVTSTDTQYF TGTGCCAGCAGCTTAGTAGTCACTAGCACAGATACGCAGTATTTT
TRBJ1-1 TRBV10-3 few - CAISDSTMVEGAEAFF TGTGCCATCAGTGACAGCACCATGGTTGAGGGCGCTGAAGCTTTCTTT
TRBJ2-5 TRBV9 - - CASSPYGETQYF TGTGCCAGCAGCCCGTACGGAGAGACCCAGTACTTC
TRBJ2-3 TRBV30 - TRBD2 CAWSAGGLAGGPVADTQYF TGTGCCTGGAGTGCGGGGGGACTAGCGGGGGGCCCCGTTGCAGATACGCAGTATTTT
TRBJ1-5 TRBV9 - - CASSVDIGLHQPQHF TGTGCCAGCAGCGTAGACATTGGGTTGCATCAGCCCCAGCATTTT
TRBJ1-2 TRBV7-2 - TRBD1 CASSRQGASNYGYTF TGTGCCAGCAGCCGGCAGGGGGCGTCTAACTATGGCTACACCTTC
TRBJ2-7 TRBV5-4 medium-sized - CASSSDPQATYEQYF TGTGCCAGCAGCTCCGACCCTCAGGCCACCTACGAGCAGTACTTC
TRBJ2-3 TRBV7-8 - TRBD1 CASSSQGQGIPTDTQYF TGTGCCAGCAGCTCTCAGGGACAGGGGATACCCACAGATACGCAGTATTTT
TRBJ1-2 TRBV4-3 once - CASSQDGTRGYTF TGCGCCAGCAGCCAAGACGGGACACGCGGCTACACCTTC
TRBJ2-1 TRBV19 - - CASSMGGEQFF TGTGCCAGTAGTATGGGGGGTGAGCAGTTCTTC
TRBJ2-7 TRBV6-6 - - CASSYSYSQGEQYF TGTGCCAGCAGTTACTCGTATTCCCAGGGGGAGCAGTACTTC
TRBJ1-2 TRBV11-2 - TRBD1 CASSLVTRTGGDYGYTF TGTGCCAGCAGCTTAGTGACCCGGACAGGGGGTGACTATGGCTACACCTTC
TRBJ1-1 TRBV5-1 - TRBD1 CASSLEGTAATEAFF TGCGCCAGCAGCCTCGAGGGGACAGCTGCCACTGAAGCTTTCTTT
TRBJ2-1 TRBV9 - TRBD2 CASSVSGSNNEQFF TGTGCCAGCAGCGTCAGCGGGAGTAACAATGAGCAGTTCTTC
TRBJ1-1 TRBV10-3 - - CAISEGTAKNTEAFF TGTGCCATCAGTGAAGGGACGGCAAAGAACACTGAAGCTTTCTTT
TRBJ2-5 TRBV7-9 - - CASSLEEPVKGRQETQYF TGTGCCAGCAGCCTAGAAGAACCCGTGAAGGGGAGGCAAGAGACCCAGTACTTC
TRBJ2-3 TRBV12-5 - - CASGPSGWAKDTQYF TGTGCTAGTGGCCCCAGTGGGTGGGCCAAGGATACGCAGTATTTT
TRBJ2-1 TRBV7-2 - - CASSLSRNEQFF TGTGCCAGCAGCTTAAGTCGCAATGAGCAGTTCTTC
TRBJ1-2 TRBV20-1 - - CSAPDRNGYTF TGCAGTGCTCCCGACAGGAATGGCTACACCTTC
TRBJ1-1 TRBV19 - - CASRSGGRNTEAFF TGTGCCAGTAGGTCGGGAGGTCGGAACACTGAAGCTTTCTTT
TRBJ1-1 TRBV2 - TRBD1 CASTGQGAVNTEAFF TGTGCCAGCACCGGACAGGGGGCGGTGAACACTGAAGCTTTCTTT
TRBJ1-5 TRBV27 - - CASSLDGQSRNQPQHF TGTGCCAGCAGTTTAGACGGACAGTCCCGCAATCAGCCCCAGCATTTT
TRBJ1-2 TRBV12-5 - - CASGFIAYGYTF TGTGCTAGTGGTTTTATAGCGTACGGCTACACCTTC
TRBJ1-4 TRBV7-7 - - CASSAGRRNEKLFF TGTGCCAGCAGCGCGGGACGGCGTAATGAAAAACTGTTTTTT
TRBJ2-2 TRBV18 - TRBD2 CASSPLAGANTGELFF TGTGCCAGCTCACCGTTAGCGGGGGCGAACACCGGGGAGCTGTTTTTT
TRBJ1-2 TRBV7-2 - - CASSLAVGGGYGYTF TGTGCCAGCAGCTTAGCGGTGGGGGGCGGCTATGGCTACACCTTC
TRBJ1-1 TRBV4-1 - - CASSQGILGRRMNTEAFF TGCGCCAGCAGCCAAGGTATTCTAGGGCGACGGATGAACACTGAAGCTTTCTTT
TRBJ2-6 TRBV19 - - CASTWGLSGANVLTF TGTGCCAGTACTTGGGGGCTCTCTGGGGCCAACGTCCTGACTTTC
TRBJ1-4 TRBV19 - - CASSIGQGGEKLFF TGTGCCAGTAGTATAGGCCAGGGAGGCGAAAAACTGTTTTTT
TRBJ2-4 TRBV30 - TRBD1 CAWSTIDRVAKNIQYF TGTGCCTGGAGTACCATAGACAGGGTAGCCAAAAACATTCAGTACTTC
TRBJ1-4 TRBV5-1 - TRBD1 CASSTGDRFGLFF TGCGCCAGCAGTACAGGGGACAGGTTTGGCCTGTTTTTT
TRBJ1-5 TRBV28 - TRBD1 CASSTPGQGHQPQHF TGTGCCAGCAGTACACCGGGACAGGGCCATCAGCCCCAGCATTTT
TRBJ1-5 TRBV6-1 - - CASSEAKYKGTQPQHF TGTGCCAGCAGTGAAGCGAAGTATAAGGGGACTCAGCCCCAGCATTTT
TRBJ2-1 TRBV5-8 - - CASSWGLGVNEQFF TGTGCCAGCAGCTGGGGCCTTGGGGTGAATGAGCAGTTCTTC
TRBJ2-1 TRBV5-1 once - CASSSMRTDDNEQFF TGCGCCAGCAGTTCTATGCGGACGGACGACAATGAGCAGTTCTTC
TRBJ2-2 TRBV19 - - CASMGTGRSGELFF TGTGCCAGTATGGGCACAGGGAGAAGCGGGGAGCTGTTTTTT
TRBJ1-2 TRBV5-8 - TRBD1 CASSLQGASYGYTF TGTGCCAGCAGCTTGCAGGGGGCGTCCTATGGCTACACCTTC
TRBJ2-1 TRBV4-3 - TRBD2 CASSQDLAGGLEQFF TGCGCCAGCAGCCAAGACCTAGCGGGGGGTCTTGAGCAGTTCTTC
TRBJ1-2 TRBV30 - - CAWSLGDYGYTF TGTGCCTGGAGTTTGGGCGACTATGGCTACACCTTC
TRBJ1-5 TRBV11-2 - TRBD1 CASSTQGQPQHF TGTGCCAGCAGCACACAGGGGCAGCCCCAGCATTTT
TRBJ1-2 TRBV7-2 - - CASSSPNYGYTF TGTGCCAGCAGTTCCCCTAACTATGGCTACACCTTC
TRBJ1-2 TRBV19 - - CASSIIRPGGGYTF TGTGCCAGTAGTATTATCCGCCCAGGTGGTGGCTACACCTTC